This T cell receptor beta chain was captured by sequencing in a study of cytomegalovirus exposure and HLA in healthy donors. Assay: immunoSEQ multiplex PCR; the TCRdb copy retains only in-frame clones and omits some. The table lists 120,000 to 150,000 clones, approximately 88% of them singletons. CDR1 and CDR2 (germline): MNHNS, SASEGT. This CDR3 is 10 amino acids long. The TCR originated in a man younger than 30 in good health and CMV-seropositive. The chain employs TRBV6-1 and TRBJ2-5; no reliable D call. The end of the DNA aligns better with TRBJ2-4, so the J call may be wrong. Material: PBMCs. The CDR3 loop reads CASSEPIQYF. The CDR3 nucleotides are TGTGCCAGCAGTGAACCCATTCAGTACTTC.